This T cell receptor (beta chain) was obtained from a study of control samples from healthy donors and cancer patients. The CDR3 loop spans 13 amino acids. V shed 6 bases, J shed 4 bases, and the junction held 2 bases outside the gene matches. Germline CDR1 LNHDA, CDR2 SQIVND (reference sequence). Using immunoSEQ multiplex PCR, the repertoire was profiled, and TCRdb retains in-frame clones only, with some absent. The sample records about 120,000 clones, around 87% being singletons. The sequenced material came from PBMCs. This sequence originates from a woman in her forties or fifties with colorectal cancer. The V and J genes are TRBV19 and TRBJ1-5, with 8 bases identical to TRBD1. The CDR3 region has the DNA TGTGCCAGTAGGACAGGGGTGAATCAGCCCCAGCATTTT. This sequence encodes CASRTGVNQPQHF.